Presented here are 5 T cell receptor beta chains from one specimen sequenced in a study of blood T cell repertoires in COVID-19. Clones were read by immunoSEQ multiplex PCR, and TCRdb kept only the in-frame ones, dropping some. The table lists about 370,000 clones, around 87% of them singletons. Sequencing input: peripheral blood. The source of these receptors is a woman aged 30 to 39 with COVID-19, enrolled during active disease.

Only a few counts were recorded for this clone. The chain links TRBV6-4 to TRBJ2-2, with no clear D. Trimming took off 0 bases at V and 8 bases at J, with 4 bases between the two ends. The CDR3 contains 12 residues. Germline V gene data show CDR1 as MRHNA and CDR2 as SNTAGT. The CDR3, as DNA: TGTGCCAGCAGTGACTCCCCTGGGGAGCTGTTTTTT. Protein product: CASSDSPGELFF.

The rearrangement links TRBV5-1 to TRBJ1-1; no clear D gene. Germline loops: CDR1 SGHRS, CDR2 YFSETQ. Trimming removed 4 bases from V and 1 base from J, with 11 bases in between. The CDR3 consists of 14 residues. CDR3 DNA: TGCGCCAGCAGCAACATTGGGCAGAACACTGAAGCTTTCTTT. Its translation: CASSNIGQNTEAFF.

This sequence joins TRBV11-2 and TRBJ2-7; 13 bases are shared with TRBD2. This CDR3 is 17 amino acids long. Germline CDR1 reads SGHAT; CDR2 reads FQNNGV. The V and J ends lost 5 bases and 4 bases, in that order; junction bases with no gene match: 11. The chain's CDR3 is CASSRNRLAGGSYEQYF. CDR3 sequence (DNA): TGTGCCAGCAGCCGGAATCGACTAGCGGGAGGCTCTTACGAGCAGTACTTC.

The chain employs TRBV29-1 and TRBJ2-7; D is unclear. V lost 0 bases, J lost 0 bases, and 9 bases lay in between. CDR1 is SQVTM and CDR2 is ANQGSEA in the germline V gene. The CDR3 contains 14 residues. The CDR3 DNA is TGCAGCGTTGAAGAGCGGTCAAGCTCCTACGAGCAGTACTTC. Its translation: CSVEERSSSYEQYF.

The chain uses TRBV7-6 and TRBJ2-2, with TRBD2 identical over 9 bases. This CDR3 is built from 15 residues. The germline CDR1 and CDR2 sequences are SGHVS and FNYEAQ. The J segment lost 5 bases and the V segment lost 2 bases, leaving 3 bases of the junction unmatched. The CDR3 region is CASSLLAGGTGELFF. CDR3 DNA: TGTGCCAGCAGCTTACTGGCGGGAGGGACCGGGGAGCTGTTTTTT.